This T cell receptor (beta chain) was sequenced for a study of cytomegalovirus exposure and HLA in healthy donors. Study-wide findings and caveats: Highly shared sequence variants in one cluster were likely a sequencing artifact. According to reports, the classifier identified cytomegalovirus status with high specificity and sensitivity. Later examination showed HLA-associated TCR beta chains had greater clonal expansion than equally common others.

To note about this clone: As yet, its antigen is unknown.

60 Vbeta and 13 Jbeta primers were used in PCR. Sequenced by immunoSEQ multiplex PCR; TCRdb stores in-frame clones only, minus some. This sample yields 150,000 to 170,000 clones, of which about 83% are seen a single time; approximately 4% belongs to the top ten. Germline loops: CDR1 SNHLY, CDR2 FYNNEI. The germline V and J ends were trimmed by 7 bases and 7 bases, with 20 bases remaining between them. The CDR3 contains 14 residues. The chain joins TRBV2 to TRBJ2-7, with D tentatively TRBD1 (5 bases). Material for sequencing was PBMCs. The TCR sequence derives from a woman in her 40s in good health and CMV-seronegative. CDR3 sequence (DNA): TGTGCCAGCACCATGACAGCCCCTGGTGGAGAGCAGTACTTC. Amino acid sequence: CASTMTAPGGEQYF.